This passage covers 7 T cell receptor beta chains from one sample sequenced in a study of cytomegalovirus exposure and HLA in healthy donors. The study ran its PCR with 60 Vbeta and 13 Jbeta primers. Measured with immunoSEQ multiplex PCR; TCRdb has only the in-frame clones, and not every one. The top ten hold roughly 7.4% of the sample, which has about 240,000 clones, around 80% seen once. The specimen was PBMCs. These receptors came from a woman aged 60-70 years in good health and CMV-seropositive.

The rearrangement joins TRBV7-2 to TRBJ1-2, with D possibly matching TRBD1 (5 bases). The germline V gene encodes CDR1 SGHTA and CDR2 FQGNSA. V was cut by 6 bases and J by 4 bases, with 9 bases left in between. The CDR3 totals 12 residues. CDR3 region: CASSYDSYGYTF. The CDR3 DNA is TGTGCCAGCAGTTATGACAGCTATGGCTACACCTTC.

The V call is TRBV14, the J call TRBJ1-1; D is unclear. The germline CDR1 and CDR2 sequences are SGHDN and FVKESK. The CDR3 totals 15 residues. V was shortened by 4 bases and J by 4 bases, with 16 bases between the two germline ends. The CDR3 is CASSPLTGVGTEAFF. For the CDR3, the DNA is TGTGCCAGCAGCCCCCTGACGGGAGTGGGCACTGAAGCTTTCTTT.

A single count supports this clone. V usage is TRBV2 and J usage is TRBJ2-5, with D uncertain. The V and J ends lost 4 bases and 5 bases respectively, with 5 bases between them. Germline V gene sequence: CDR1 SNHLY, CDR2 FYNNEI. The CDR3 runs 11 residues. CDR3 coding DNA: TGTGCCAGCAGTGTTATGGAGACCCAGTACTTC. Protein sequence: CASSVMETQYF.

V and J are TRBV6-5 and TRBJ1-2; 7 nucleotides match TRBD1. CDR1 and CDR2 from the germline V gene are MNHEY and SVGAGI. There are 13 residues in the CDR3. V was clipped by 5 bases and J by 7 bases; unmatched bases: 7. CDR3 sequence reads: CASSEQGRSGYTF. For the CDR3, the DNA is TGTGCCAGCAGTGAACAGGGGCGGAGTGGCTACACCTTC.

This clone was counted between two and nine times. The chain combines TRBV6-6 with TRBJ2-7, with 7 nucleotides matching TRBD1. The CDR3 contains 14 residues. Unmatched junction bases numbered 2, after V lost 0 bases and J lost 3 bases. Per the germline V gene, CDR1 is MNHNY and CDR2 is SVGAGI (reference sequence). CDR3 protein: CASSYSRDSYEQYF. For the CDR3, the DNA is TGTGCCAGCAGTTACTCCCGGGACAGCTACGAGCAGTACTTC.

The CDR3 here is CASSGGVGYEQYF. The CDR3, as DNA: TGTGCCAGCAGCGGAGGAGTAGGCTACGAGCAGTACTTC. The chain employs TRBV7-3 and TRBJ2-7; D possibly corresponds to TRBD2 (5 bases). CDR3 length equals 13 residues. Germline lookup yields CDR1 SGHTA and CDR2 FQGTGA. The V and J ends lost 5 bases and 3 bases respectively, with 11 bases between them.

This clone was detected once. This chain links TRBV5-4 with TRBJ2-3; D is perhaps TRBD2 (5 bases). V lost 2 bases to trimming and J lost 4 bases, with 8 bases between them. The CDR3 extends over 13 amino acids. The V gene's germline CDR1 is SGHNT and CDR2 YYREEE (reference sequence). CDR3: CASSFRDADTQYF. The CDR3 DNA reads as TGTGCCAGCAGCTTCCGGGATGCAGATACGCAGTATTTT. The variable domain in full, completed from reference TRBV5-4 and TRBJ2-3, reads ETGVTQSPTHLIKTRGQQVTLRCSSQSGHNTVSWYQQALGQGPQFIFQYYREEENGRGNFPPRFSGLQFPNYSSELNVNALELDDSALYLCASSFRDADTQYFGPGTRLTVL.